These T cell receptor beta chains were read from a single sample in a study of blood T cell repertoires in COVID-19. The data were produced by immunoSEQ multiplex PCR, yet TCRdb's version contains in-frame clones alone and is incomplete. The sample has about 61,000 clones, 88% seen once; the top ten hold about a fifth. Material for sequencing was peripheral blood. The receptors stem from a woman in her forties or fifties with active or convalescent COVID-19. The CDR3 runs from the conserved cysteine through the conserved F or W. A D gene is named only where the DNA matches it firmly. Expanded clones are given a class, and other clones once, few, many or no size at all.

v_gene: TRBV5-6
len: 14
j_gene: TRBJ2-7
abundance: -
d_gene: TRBD2
CDR3nt: TGTGCCAGCAGCCGGCTAGCGGGAGTAAACGAGCAGTACTTC
CDR3aa: CASSRLAGVNEQYF

v_gene: TRBV10-1
len: 15
j_gene: TRBJ2-1
abundance: -
d_gene: TRBD1
CDR3nt: TGCGCCAGCAGTACCGACAGGGGTCCCTACAATGAGCAGTTCTTC
CDR3aa: CASSTDRGPYNEQFF

v_gene: TRBV7-7
len: 15
j_gene: TRBJ2-1
abundance: -
d_gene: TRBD2
CDR3nt: TGTGCTAGCAGCCAGACTAGCGGGGCCTCAAATGAGCAGTTCTTC
CDR3aa: CASSQTSGASNEQFF

v_gene: TRBV7-9
len: 12
j_gene: TRBJ1-1
abundance: -
d_gene: -
CDR3nt: TGTGCCAGCAGCTTTGAGGGCACTGAAGCTTTCTTT
CDR3aa: CASSFEGTEAFF

v_gene: TRBV27
len: 16
j_gene: TRBJ2-7
abundance: -
d_gene: TRBD2
CDR3nt: TGTGCCAGCAGTGCACTAGCGGGAGGTACCCCCTACGAGCAGTACTTC
CDR3aa: CASSALAGGTPYEQYF

v_gene: TRBV5-5
len: 19
j_gene: TRBJ2-6
abundance: -
d_gene: TRBD2
CDR3nt: TGTGCCAGCAGCTTGGCCTTAGCGGGAGGATTGTCTGGGGCCAACGTCCTGACTTTC
CDR3aa: CASSLALAGGLSGANVLTF

v_gene: TRBV6-6
len: 15
j_gene: TRBJ2-7
abundance: -
d_gene: TRBD1
CDR3nt: TGTGCCAGCAGTTACTCGACAGGGGGGAACTACGAGCAGTACTTC
CDR3aa: CASSYSTGGNYEQYF

v_gene: TRBV20-1
len: 11
j_gene: TRBJ2-3
abundance: -
d_gene: -
CDR3nt: TGCAGTGTTCGCTACACAGATACGCAGTATTTT
CDR3aa: CSVRYTDTQYF

v_gene: TRBV3-1/TRBV3-2
len: 16
j_gene: TRBJ2-5
abundance: -
d_gene: TRBD1
CDR3nt: TGTGCCAGCAGCCAACGGGACAGAAAAAGCCAAGAGACCCAGTACTTC
CDR3aa: CASSQRDRKSQETQYF

v_gene: TRBV11-2
len: 13
j_gene: TRBJ1-5
abundance: -
d_gene: -
CDR3nt: TGTGCCAGCAGCTTAGGGGCCGTTCAGCCCCAGCATTTT
CDR3aa: CASSLGAVQPQHF

v_gene: TRBV9
len: 13
j_gene: TRBJ1-6
abundance: -
d_gene: -
CDR3nt: TGTGCCAGCAGCGTAGGTAGTGGGCCACCCCTCCACTTT
CDR3aa: CASSVGSGPPLHF

v_gene: TRBV15
len: 15
j_gene: TRBJ1-2
abundance: -
d_gene: -
CDR3nt: TGTGCCACCAGCGGAGACAGGCCCGAGACCTATGGCTACACCTTC
CDR3aa: CATSGDRPETYGYTF

v_gene: TRBV14
len: 14
j_gene: TRBJ1-2
abundance: -
d_gene: -
CDR3nt: TGTGCCAGCAGCCACGGAGCTACGGTCTATGGCTACACCTTC
CDR3aa: CASSHGATVYGYTF

v_gene: TRBV27
len: 17
j_gene: TRBJ1-2
abundance: once
d_gene: TRBD1
CDR3nt: TGTGCCAGCAGTTTATCGTTGGGACAGGGGGCGTACTATGGCTACACCTTC
CDR3aa: CASSLSLGQGAYYGYTF

v_gene: TRBV11-2
len: 16
j_gene: TRBJ2-2
abundance: -
d_gene: -
CDR3nt: TGTGCCAGCAGCCCCGGGACTTCGCCCGCGACCGGGGAGCTGTTTTTT
CDR3aa: CASSPGTSPATGELFF

v_gene: TRBV27
len: 11
j_gene: TRBJ1-2
abundance: -
d_gene: -
CDR3nt: TGTGCCAGCGGCCAGAACTATGGCTACACCTTC
CDR3aa: CASGQNYGYTF

v_gene: TRBV7-2
len: 14
j_gene: TRBJ1-5
abundance: -
d_gene: TRBD1
CDR3nt: TGTGCCAGCAGCTTCGGACAGGGGAGTCAGCCCCAGCATTTT
CDR3aa: CASSFGQGSQPQHF

v_gene: TRBV5-1
len: 18
j_gene: TRBJ2-1
abundance: -
d_gene: TRBD2
CDR3nt: TGCGCCAGCAGCCCGTGGACTAGCGGGGGGGTTGGTGTGTATGAGCAGTTCTTC
CDR3aa: CASSPWTSGGVGVYEQFF

v_gene: TRBV5-1
len: 16
j_gene: TRBJ2-1
abundance: -
d_gene: -
CDR3nt: TGCGCCAGCAGCAGATCAGTCGCGGAGGTAGTCGATGAGCAGTTCTTC
CDR3aa: CASSRSVAEVVDEQFF

v_gene: TRBV25-1
len: 13
j_gene: TRBJ2-1
abundance: -
d_gene: -
CDR3nt: TGTGCCAGCAGTGAGGGGCACTCCAATGAGCAGTTCTTC
CDR3aa: CASSEGHSNEQFF

v_gene: TRBV6-5
len: 16
j_gene: TRBJ2-7
abundance: -
d_gene: TRBD2
CDR3nt: TGTGCCAGCAGTTCATGGACTAGCGGGAGTCTCGACGAGCAGTACTTC
CDR3aa: CASSSWTSGSLDEQYF

v_gene: TRBV7-3
len: 15
j_gene: TRBJ2-1
abundance: -
d_gene: -
CDR3nt: TGTGCCAGCAGCCGGGGTGGACTTCCAAACAATGAGCAGTTCTTC
CDR3aa: CASSRGGLPNNEQFF

v_gene: TRBV15
len: 14
j_gene: TRBJ2-7
abundance: once
d_gene: -
CDR3nt: TGTGCCACCAGCAGAGATTTAGCAGGGTACGAGCAGTACTTC
CDR3aa: CATSRDLAGYEQYF

v_gene: TRBV6-5
len: 15
j_gene: TRBJ2-7
abundance: -
d_gene: TRBD1
CDR3nt: TGTGCCAGCAGGGGCCCGACAGGGCTCCCTTCCGAGCAGTACTTC
CDR3aa: CASRGPTGLPSEQYF

v_gene: TRBV2
len: 15
j_gene: TRBJ2-5
abundance: -
d_gene: TRBD2
CDR3nt: TGTGCCAGCAGCCCGACTAGCGGGAGTGGAGAGACCCAGTACTTC
CDR3aa: CASSPTSGSGETQYF

v_gene: TRBV15
len: 15
j_gene: TRBJ1-4
abundance: -
d_gene: TRBD1
CDR3nt: TGTGCCACCAGCAGTACAGGGGTTGATTATGAAAAACTGTTTTTT
CDR3aa: CATSSTGVDYEKLFF

v_gene: TRBV10-3
len: 16
j_gene: TRBJ2-1
abundance: -
d_gene: TRBD2
CDR3nt: TGTGCCATCAGGGGTGGCGGGACTAGCGGGACCAATGAGCAGTTCTTC
CDR3aa: CAIRGGGTSGTNEQFF